A single sample gave rise to the 25 T cell receptor beta chains below, sequenced in a study of monozygotic twins with inflammatory bowel disease. TCRdb re-called the 5' RACE reads and shows each CDR3 protein once, DNA omitted. The table gives over 100,000 distinct CDR3 sequences; the top ten clones make up under 15% of it. Sample: blood. These receptor sequences come from a human donor with ulcerative colitis or Crohn's disease, or a healthy co-twin of an affected twin (not recorded which).

The chain recombines TRBV7-3 with TRBJ2-1; TCRdb selects TRBD1, and the lack of DNA leaves this call unchecked. The germline CDR1 and CDR2 sequences are SGHTA and FQGTGA. The CDR3 consists of 13 residues. The CDR3 loop is CASSLNRDNEQFF. The variable domain in full, with the rest retrieved from reference TRBV7-3 and TRBJ2-1, is GAGVSQTPSNKVTEKGKYVELRCDPISGHTALYWYRQSLGQGPEFLIYFQGTGAADDSGLPNDRFFAVRPEGSVSTLKIQRTERGDSAVYLCASSLNRDNEQFFGPGTRLTVL.

This chain joins TRBV28 and TRBJ2-3; TCRdb indicates TRBD1, and absent DNA this call remains unverified. Per germline, CDR1 MDHEN and CDR2 SYDVKM. This CDR3 has 14 residues. CDR3 loop: CASSLGDSADTQYF. Variable domain in full (rest from reference TRBV28 and TRBJ2-3): DVKVTQSSRYLVKRTGEKVFLECVQDMDHENMFWYRQDPGLGLRLIYFSYDVKMKEKGDIPEGYSVSREKKERFSLILESASTNQTSMYLCASSLGDSADTQYFGPGTRLTVL.

This chain joins TRBV18 and TRBJ2-7; TCRdb's D gene call, TRBD1, goes unchecked for lack of DNA. CDR1 is KGHSH, CDR2 LQKENI, per germline. The CDR3 spans 15 residues. CDR3 amino acids: CASTRTREVSYEQYF.

The CDR3 sequence: CASSDSSYEQYF. This chain links TRBV5-1 with TRBJ2-7. Germline CDR1 and CDR2: SGHRS and YFSETQ. The CDR3 is 12 residues long.

The gene calls are TRBV19 and TRBJ1-2; TCRdb lists TRBD1, though no DNA is available to test this call. This CDR3 comprises 15 residues. The V gene's germline CDR1 is LNHDA and CDR2 SQIVND (reference sequence). This chain's CDR3 is CASSIRRQGRNGYTF.

The chain couples TRBV7-2 to TRBJ2-1; TCRdb lists TRBD1, though no DNA is available to test this call. Germline-derived CDR1 and CDR2 are SGHTA and FQGNSA. The CDR3 sequence is 16 residues long. The chain's CDR3 is CASSISGTGVRNEQFF.

The chain uses TRBV24-1 and TRBJ2-1. This CDR3 is 17 amino acids long. CDR1 KGHDR and CDR2 SFDVKD come from the germline V gene. This CDR3 is CATSDPTHRGSYNEQFF.

The chain is built from TRBV7-9 and TRBJ2-3; absent DNA, TCRdb's TRBD1 call cannot be checked. CDR3 size: 14 residues. Germline assignment: CDR1 SEHNR and CDR2 FQNEAQ (reference sequence). This CDR3 is CAISGRMTPDTQYF.

The chain employs TRBV3-1 and TRBJ2-7. CDR3 length equals 14 residues. Germline V gene lookup returns CDR1 LGHDT and CDR2 YNNKEL (reference sequence). The CDR3 region is CASSQVLDTVEQYF.

The chain links TRBV12-3 or TRBV12-4 to TRBJ2-1; TCRdb's D gene call, TRBD1, goes unchecked for lack of DNA. CDR3 length equals 16 residues. This CDR3 reads CASAHPWTGTYNEQFF.

This chain links TRBV7-2 with TRBJ2-7; TCRdb designates TRBD1, a call that cannot be tested without DNA. This CDR3 comprises 16 residues. Germline V gives CDR1 SGHTA, CDR2 FQGNSA. CDR3 amino acids: CASSFSGTGGAFREYF.

The rearrangement uses TRBV4-3 and TRBJ2-2; TCRdb proposes TRBD1, but this gene call is untestable without DNA. Germline V gives CDR1 LGHNA, CDR2 YSLEER. The CDR3 has 16 amino acids. The CDR3 reads CASSQETGRDGGELFF.

The genes are TRBV5-1 and TRBJ2-1; with no DNA, the TCRdb D assignment of TRBD1 cannot be verified. Germline assignment: CDR1 SGHRS and CDR2 YFSETQ. The CDR3 runs 17 residues. Here the CDR3 reads CASSSPGQGVSYNEQFF.

The chain employs TRBV7-2 and TRBJ2-6. The CDR3 is made up of 16 amino acids. Germline V gives CDR1 SGHTA, CDR2 FQGNSA. CDR3 region: CASSLDGGSGANVLTF.

V is TRBV6-2 or TRBV6-3 and J is TRBJ2-3. CDR3 length: 15 residues. Germline V gene data show CDR1 as MNHEY and CDR2 as SVGEGT. This CDR3 is CASSYSSNPTDTQYF.

The chain is built from TRBV19 and TRBJ1-1; the TRBD1 assignment by TCRdb is unverifiable without DNA. This CDR3 comprises 16 residues. Germline values: CDR1 LNHDA, CDR2 SQIVND (reference sequence). CDR3 sequence: CASSIRGRLENTEAFF.

CDR3 residues: CASSFRAGGNTIYF. J is TRBJ1-3 and V is TRBV12-3 or TRBV12-4; TCRdb gives TRBD1 as the D gene, but with no DNA this cannot be confirmed. This CDR3 is built from 14 residues.

The chain combines TRBV5-4 with TRBJ1-1; the TCRdb call, TRBD1, lacks DNA for checking. There are 11 residues in the CDR3. The germline CDR1 and CDR2 sequences are SGHNT and YYREEE (reference sequence). Here the CDR3 reads CASSKGAEAFF.

The V gene is TRBV7-7, the J gene TRBJ2-3; lacking DNA, the TRBD1 call made by TCRdb goes unchecked. The length of the CDR3 is 14 residues. Germline CDR1 is SSHAT and CDR2 is FNYEAQ (reference sequence). Here the CDR3 reads CASSFGQGADTQYF.

The CDR3 loop is CASRAKSGGEETQYF. This chain links TRBV14 with TRBJ2-5; without DNA, the TCRdb call of TRBD1 cannot be checked. Germline V gene lookup returns CDR1 SGHDN and CDR2 FVKESK. This CDR3 comprises 15 residues.

This chain joins TRBV7-2 and TRBJ2-2; TCRdb returns TRBD1, unconfirmable since there is no DNA. The CDR3 runs 14 residues. Looked up from germline, CDR1 is SGHTA and CDR2 is FQGNSA. The CDR3 protein is CASTRKGGTGELFF. Combining the CDR3 with reference TRBV7-2 and TRBJ2-2 gives the whole variable domain GAGVSQSPSNKVTEKGKDVELRCDPISGHTALYWYRQSLGQGLEFLIYFQGNSAPDKSGLPSDRFSAERTGGSVSTLTIQRTQQEDSAVYLCASTRKGGTGELFFGEGSRLTVL.

The chain employs TRBV4-3 and TRBJ1-2. CDR1 is LGHNA, CDR2 YSLEER, per germline. This CDR3 contains 13 residues. CDR3 residues: CASSQDFAGGYTF.

V gene TRBV30 combines with J gene TRBJ1-1. This CDR3 contains 14 residues. CDR1 and CDR2 from the germline V gene are GTSNPN and SVGIG (reference sequence). The CDR3: CAWSDRGVAPEAFF. The whole variable domain, remainder taken from reference TRBV30 and TRBJ1-1, is SQTIHQWPATLVQPVGSPLSLECTVEGTSNPNLYWYRQAAGRGLQLLFYSVGIGQISSEVPQNLSASRPQDRQFILSSKKLLLSDSGFYLCAWSDRGVAPEAFFGQGTRLTVV.

The J gene is TRBJ1-2, the V gene TRBV6-5. Germline CDR1 reads MNHEY; CDR2 reads SVGAGI. This CDR3 contains 15 residues. The CDR3 loop reads CASSYSRGLSYGYTF.

This chain uses TRBV10-3 with TRBJ2-5. Germline V CDR1 and CDR2: ENHRY, SYGVKD. CDR3 length: 12 residues. The CDR3 region is CAIRQVGETQYF.